These T cell receptor beta chains were read from a single sample in a study of liver allograft versus peripheral blood T cells. TCRdb itself ran the reads through MiXCR, one entry per CDR3 protein. This table has approximately 15,000 distinct CDR3 sequences, 22% appearing once. The receptors come from a human patient who had a liver transplant. Some T cells may originate from the graft donor. Each CDR3 is given with its conserved first and last residue. Each record gives: J gene, D gene, clone size, V gene, CDR3 DNA, CDR3 protein. A D gene is named only where the DNA matches it firmly. Where a row states a size, it is once, few, many or the class of an expanded clone; other rows omit it.

j_gene: TRBJ2-7; d_gene: TRBD1; abundance: NA; v_gene: TRBV11-3; CDR3nt: TGTGCCAGCAGCCCCGGGACAGGAGAGTACGAGCAGTACTTC; CDR3aa: CASSPGTGEYEQYF
j_gene: TRBJ2-7; d_gene: NA; abundance: many; v_gene: TRBV15; CDR3nt: TGTGCCACCAGCAGAGATCCCCCCTCTGCGGGCGAGCAGTACTTC; CDR3aa: CATSRDPPSAGEQYF
j_gene: TRBJ2-5; d_gene: NA; abundance: few; v_gene: TRBV14; CDR3nt: TGTGCCAGCAGCCAAGTACCGGGTCGGGAGACCCAGTACTTC; CDR3aa: CASSQVPGRETQYF
j_gene: TRBJ1-5; d_gene: NA; abundance: medium-sized; v_gene: TRBV18; CDR3nt: TGTGCCAGCTCACTCGCCCCAGCCGGCCAGCCCCAGCATTTT; CDR3aa: CASSLAPAGQPQHF
j_gene: TRBJ1-1; d_gene: TRBD1; abundance: NA; v_gene: TRBV11-2; CDR3nt: TGTGCCAGCAGCAGTGGAAACAGGGGTGTATCAAACACTGAAGCTTTCTTT; CDR3aa: CASSSGNRGVSNTEAFF
j_gene: TRBJ2-2; d_gene: NA; abundance: many; v_gene: TRBV19; CDR3nt: TGTGCCAGTCAGGTGACAGTGAACACCGGGGAGCTGTTTTTT; CDR3aa: CASQVTVNTGELFF
j_gene: TRBJ1-3; d_gene: NA; abundance: few; v_gene: TRBV6-1; CDR3nt: TGTGCCACCGGCCGGGGCTATGCTGGAAACACCATATATTTT; CDR3aa: CATGRGYAGNTIYF
j_gene: TRBJ1-4; d_gene: NA; abundance: many; v_gene: TRBV18; CDR3nt: TGTGCCAGCTCACCACTTGCAGCAACTAATGAAAAACTGTTTTTT; CDR3aa: CASSPLAATNEKLFF
j_gene: TRBJ2-5; d_gene: NA; abundance: many; v_gene: TRBV29-1; CDR3nt: TGCAGCGTTGAGGAGGAAGAGACCCAGTACTTC; CDR3aa: CSVEEEETQYF
j_gene: TRBJ1-3; d_gene: TRBD1; abundance: few; v_gene: TRBV7-2; CDR3nt: TGTGCCAGCAGCTTACAGGGGGCGGCGGGAAACACCATATATTTT; CDR3aa: CASSLQGAAGNTIYF
j_gene: TRBJ2-6; d_gene: NA; abundance: NA; v_gene: TRBV7-2; CDR3nt: TGTGCCAGCAGCTTAGAAGGTAGCTCTGGGGCCAACGTCCTGACTTTC; CDR3aa: CASSLEGSSGANVLTF
j_gene: TRBJ1-1; d_gene: TRBD1; abundance: large; v_gene: TRBV27; CDR3nt: TGTGCCAGCAGTGTCCCAGGGGGCGCGGGTAGGCCTGAAGCTTTCTTT; CDR3aa: CASSVPGGAGRPEAFF
j_gene: TRBJ2-1; d_gene: NA; abundance: few; v_gene: TRBV28; CDR3nt: TGTGCCAGCAGCCGTCGTTTAGCTATGGGTAATGAGCAGTTCTTC; CDR3aa: CASSRRLAMGNEQFF
j_gene: TRBJ1-3; d_gene: NA; abundance: few; v_gene: TRBV6-1; CDR3nt: TGTGCCAGCAGTGAAGCGCCGGGCTCTGGAAACACCATATATTTT; CDR3aa: CASSEAPGSGNTIYF
j_gene: TRBJ1-1; d_gene: NA; abundance: NA; v_gene: TRBV11-2; CDR3nt: TGTGCCAGCAGCTGGGGCCAGGAAACTGAAGCTTTCTTT; CDR3aa: CASSWGQETEAFF
j_gene: TRBJ1-3; d_gene: NA; abundance: medium-sized; v_gene: TRBV29-1; CDR3nt: TGCAGCGTCGATCAGACAGGCGGAAACACCATATATTTT; CDR3aa: CSVDQTGGNTIYF
j_gene: TRBJ2-1; d_gene: NA; abundance: NA; v_gene: TRBV11-2; CDR3nt: TGTGCCAGCAGCTTAGACGGACTTGCCAATGAGCAGTTCTTC; CDR3aa: CASSLDGLANEQFF
j_gene: TRBJ2-1; d_gene: NA; abundance: medium-sized; v_gene: TRBV10-3; CDR3nt: TGTGCCATCAGTGCCGGGGCTACCGTCAATGAGCAGTTCTTC; CDR3aa: CAISAGATVNEQFF
j_gene: TRBJ1-5; d_gene: NA; abundance: few; v_gene: TRBV19; CDR3nt: TGTGCCAGTAGTATAGAAGGAGAAAATAGCAATCAGCCCCAGCATTTT; CDR3aa: CASSIEGENSNQPQHF
j_gene: TRBJ2-5; d_gene: TRBD2; abundance: few; v_gene: TRBV6-5; CDR3nt: TGTGCCAGCAGATCAGCGGGGGAAGAGACCCAGTACTTC; CDR3aa: CASRSAGEETQYF
j_gene: TRBJ1-3; d_gene: NA; abundance: NA; v_gene: TRBV5-4; CDR3nt: TGTGCCAGCAGCTTCGACAGACTTCCTGGAAACACCATATATTTT; CDR3aa: CASSFDRLPGNTIYF
j_gene: TRBJ1-6; d_gene: TRBD1; abundance: few; v_gene: TRBV6-5; CDR3nt: TGTGCCAGCAGTCAGGACAGGGGGTATAATTCACCCCTCCACTTT; CDR3aa: CASSQDRGYNSPLHF
j_gene: TRBJ2-1; d_gene: NA; abundance: NA; v_gene: TRBV12-3/TRBV12-4; CDR3nt: TGTGCCAGCAGTGAGCCGGGCCACCCGAAGCGGAATGAGCAGTTCTTC; CDR3aa: CASSEPGHPKRNEQFF
j_gene: TRBJ2-2; d_gene: NA; abundance: NA; v_gene: TRBV5-4; CDR3nt: TGTGCCAGCAGCTTGGGGGCGGAGAACACCGGGGAGCTGTTTTTT; CDR3aa: CASSLGAENTGELFF
j_gene: TRBJ1-6; d_gene: NA; abundance: few; v_gene: TRBV28; CDR3nt: TGTGCCAGCAGCCTCCTAACCAGAGGACCCCTCCACTTT; CDR3aa: CASSLLTRGPLHF
j_gene: TRBJ1-5; d_gene: NA; abundance: medium-sized; v_gene: TRBV6-5; CDR3nt: TGTGCCAGCAGTCTTAGGCGGACAGTGCGCCATCAGCCCCAGCATTTT; CDR3aa: CASSLRRTVRHQPQHF
j_gene: TRBJ2-1; d_gene: TRBD1; abundance: NA; v_gene: TRBV6-1; CDR3nt: TGTGCCAGCAGTAAATCTCCAGGGACAGGGGGGTACTCCTACAATGAGCAGTTCTTC; CDR3aa: CASSKSPGTGGYSYNEQFF
j_gene: TRBJ1-4; d_gene: NA; abundance: NA; v_gene: TRBV11-2; CDR3nt: TGTGCCAGCAGCTTATTCAGCCCAGGGGTTAATGAAAAACTGTTTTTT; CDR3aa: CASSLFSPGVNEKLFF
j_gene: TRBJ1-3; d_gene: TRBD1; abundance: NA; v_gene: TRBV20-1; CDR3nt: TGCGGAGCCGGGACAGGCGCCCTCCTCTCTGGAAACACCATATATTTT; CDR3aa: CGAGTGALLSGNTIYF
j_gene: TRBJ2-7; d_gene: TRBD2; abundance: many; v_gene: TRBV28; CDR3nt: TGTGCCAGCAGATCCTATCGCGGGAGAACCTACGAGCAGTACTTC; CDR3aa: CASRSYRGRTYEQYF
j_gene: TRBJ2-5; d_gene: TRBD2; abundance: NA; v_gene: TRBV20-1; CDR3nt: TGCAGTGCCCCTAGCGGGAGCCTCGAGACCCAGTACTTC; CDR3aa: CSAPSGSLETQYF
j_gene: TRBJ2-5; d_gene: TRBD1; abundance: NA; v_gene: TRBV30; CDR3nt: TGTGCCTGGAGTCTTCAGGGGGCGGGGACCCAGTACTTC; CDR3aa: CAWSLQGAGTQYF
j_gene: TRBJ1-2; d_gene: NA; abundance: medium-sized; v_gene: TRBV29-1; CDR3nt: TGCAGCGGGGGAGACGCTAACTATGGCTACACCTTC; CDR3aa: CSGGDANYGYTF
j_gene: TRBJ1-1; d_gene: TRBD1; abundance: medium-sized; v_gene: TRBV5-6; CDR3nt: TGTGCCAGCAGCGACAGGGGTGGAACTGAAGCTTTCTTT; CDR3aa: CASSDRGGTEAFF
j_gene: TRBJ2-1; d_gene: NA; abundance: NA; v_gene: TRBV12-5; CDR3nt: TGTGCTAGTGGTCCCCTCGACTACCCCACCTACAATGAGCAGTTCTTC; CDR3aa: CASGPLDYPTYNEQFF
j_gene: TRBJ2-5; d_gene: NA; abundance: once; v_gene: TRBV7-2; CDR3nt: TGTGCCAGCAGCTTAGATGGGGTCGAGACCCAGTACTTC; CDR3aa: CASSLDGVETQYF
j_gene: TRBJ2-7; d_gene: NA; abundance: NA; v_gene: TRBV19; CDR3nt: TGTGCCAGTAGTGCCCTAAAAGGGGGGAACTCCTACGAGCAGTACTTC; CDR3aa: CASSALKGGNSYEQYF
j_gene: TRBJ1-1; d_gene: TRBD1; abundance: NA; v_gene: TRBV20-1; CDR3nt: TGCAGTGCAAAGGGACAGGGTCCGGCTGAAGCTTTCTTT; CDR3aa: CSAKGQGPAEAFF
j_gene: TRBJ2-6; d_gene: NA; abundance: NA; v_gene: TRBV5-5; CDR3nt: TGTGCCAGCAGCTTGGGACCTAGCTCTGGGGCCAACGTCCTGACTTTC; CDR3aa: CASSLGPSSGANVLTF
j_gene: TRBJ2-7; d_gene: NA; abundance: NA; v_gene: TRBV7-2; CDR3nt: TGTGCCAGCAGCTTAGGGACGGGACAGTACTTC; CDR3aa: CASSLGTGQYF
j_gene: TRBJ1-2; d_gene: NA; abundance: NA; v_gene: TRBV20-1; CDR3nt: TGCAGTGCTAGAGATACAATAGGGAACACCTATGGCTACACCTTC; CDR3aa: CSARDTIGNTYGYTF
j_gene: TRBJ2-5; d_gene: NA; abundance: NA; v_gene: TRBV6-1; CDR3nt: TGTGCCAGCAGGGACAGACTCCAAGAGACCCAGTACTTC; CDR3aa: CASRDRLQETQYF
j_gene: TRBJ2-1; d_gene: TRBD2; abundance: few; v_gene: TRBV19; CDR3nt: TGTGCCAGTAGTATATACCCTCTGCGGGGGGGCCCCAATGAGCAGTTCTTC; CDR3aa: CASSIYPLRGGPNEQFF
j_gene: TRBJ1-2; d_gene: TRBD1; abundance: few; v_gene: TRBV6-5; CDR3nt: TGTGCCAGCAGTTACGGAGGGGGCGGTGACTATGGCTACACCTTC; CDR3aa: CASSYGGGGDYGYTF
j_gene: TRBJ1-5; d_gene: NA; abundance: few; v_gene: TRBV29-1; CDR3nt: TGCAGCGTTGGAGGCAGGGAGGGTAATGGCAATCAGCCCCAGCATTTT; CDR3aa: CSVGGREGNGNQPQHF
j_gene: TRBJ2-7; d_gene: NA; abundance: NA; v_gene: TRBV20-1; CDR3nt: TGCAGTGCCGAGGGGCCGGGGGTATACGAGCAGTACTTC; CDR3aa: CSAEGPGVYEQYF
j_gene: TRBJ2-1; d_gene: NA; abundance: NA; v_gene: TRBV28; CDR3nt: TGTGCCAGCAGTTTTACTTGGGAGGACAGTTCAAACTACAATGAGCAGTTCTTC; CDR3aa: CASSFTWEDSSNYNEQFF
j_gene: TRBJ1-1; d_gene: NA; abundance: few; v_gene: TRBV5-6; CDR3nt: TGTGCCAGCAGCTTAGGTAGGGCAGGCTTCACAAACACTGAAGCTTTCTTT; CDR3aa: CASSLGRAGFTNTEAFF
j_gene: TRBJ2-3; d_gene: TRBD2; abundance: NA; v_gene: TRBV5-5; CDR3nt: TGTGCCAGCAGCTCTAGCGGGGGCACAGATACGCAGTATTTT; CDR3aa: CASSSSGGTDTQYF
j_gene: TRBJ2-3; d_gene: TRBD2; abundance: medium-sized; v_gene: TRBV18; CDR3nt: TGTGCCAGCTCACCCCGCACTAGCGGGAGCTCAGATACGCAGTATTTT; CDR3aa: CASSPRTSGSSDTQYF
j_gene: TRBJ1-3; d_gene: TRBD1; abundance: NA; v_gene: TRBV5-5; CDR3nt: TGTGCCAGCAGCATTTCTACAGGGGGGTACTCTGGAAACACCATATATTTT; CDR3aa: CASSISTGGYSGNTIYF
j_gene: TRBJ2-5; d_gene: TRBD2; abundance: many; v_gene: TRBV13; CDR3nt: TGTGCCAGCAGCTTAAGGACTAGCGGGAGGGCAGGAAAGACCCAGTACTTC; CDR3aa: CASSLRTSGRAGKTQYF
j_gene: TRBJ1-5; d_gene: NA; abundance: few; v_gene: TRBV7-2; CDR3nt: TGTGCCAGCAGCTTAGATCCTGGCAATCAGCCCCAGCATTTT; CDR3aa: CASSLDPGNQPQHF
j_gene: TRBJ2-7; d_gene: NA; abundance: few; v_gene: TRBV28; CDR3nt: TGTGCCAGCATCCCCGGGACAAACTCCTACGAGCAGTACTTC; CDR3aa: CASIPGTNSYEQYF